This T cell receptor beta chain was retrieved from a study of blood T cell repertoires in COVID-19. On the study more broadly: The cDNA or gDNA used as material had been derived from T cells, B-cell-depleted T cells, or PBMCs.

The table lists this clone with a count of one. The assay was immunoSEQ multiplex PCR, and TCRdb's table has in-frame clones only and misses some. The data contain 95,000 to 110,000 clones, over 80% of them seen just once; the ten biggest clones take up 1% to 1.5%. This CDR3 is built from 12 residues. Germline CDR1 MGHRA, CDR2 YSYEKL. V was cut by 0 bases and J by 7 bases, with 6 bases left in between. The sample consisted of peripheral blood. The chain employs TRBV4-1 and TRBJ1-2, with D perhaps matching TRBD1 (5 bases). The source of this sequence is a woman in her 30s with acute or convalescent COVID-19. The DNA of the CDR3 is TGCGCCAGCAGCCAAGATAGGGGTGGCTACACCTTC. It yields the protein CASSQDRGGYTF.